Sequencing of this TCR beta chain was carried out in a study of CXCR3-negative and CXCR3-positive naive CD8 T cells. On this clonotype itself: Its target is unknown.

Whole-study findings and limits: CXCR3-positive naive cells carried more hydrophobic TRB CDR3s than CXCR3-negative naive cells did.

The libraries of TRB cDNA were constructed through 5' RACE using UMI labels. With the 5' RACE reads reprocessed, TCRdb shows one record per CDR3 protein and no DNA. This table lists over 50,000 distinct CDR3 sequences. Naive CD8+ T cells had a CD45RO-CCR7+CD27+CD95- phenotype. Germline V lookup: CDR1 LGHNA, CDR2 YSLEER. The CDR3 loop spans 14 amino acids. This receptor was obtained from a human donor in good health. Some clones in this sample may be carry-over from other donors' samples. The genes are TRBV4-3 and TRBJ2-7; the TCRdb D gene call, TRBD1, has no DNA to confirm it. The sequenced material came from naive CXCR3+ CD8+ T cells from blood. The subset denotes: CD45RO-CCR7+CD27+CD95- naive CD8+ T cells expressing CXCR3 (TNR3+). CDR3 protein: CAGSQGDSSYEQYF.